Described below is a single T cell receptor (beta chain) sequence and its context. There is no known antigen for this receptor. Nothing much larger sits one base from this clone, and base qualities are not available. V lost 6 bases and J lost 15 bases, and the count of bases not matched to a germline gene is 15. Taken from the germline V gene (reference sequence), the CDR1 and CDR2 loops are LNHDA and SQIVND. CDR3 length: 15 amino acids, cysteine to phenylalanine. Solely the CDR3 DNA is kept, with 45 bases framed from the first base. TCR beta CDR3 regions were amplified from genomic DNA using the immunoSEQ hsTCRB kit. An Illumina HiSeq system was used for high-throughput TRB CDR3 sequencing. As for the authors' bioinformatics: The immunoSEQ software was used to analyze the sequencing reads, and any nonproductive sequences containing premature stops or frame-shifts were left out. Repertoire clonality was computed as one minus Shannon entropy normalized by log2 of the number of unique productive sequences. TCRdb took this table from immuneACCESS and kept in-frame rearrangements with V and J called. Such tables lack part of the clones; where checked against another copy, unresolved V genes explain under half of the gap, and the rest is unexplained. The V and J calls and clone size are taken from that table; D and trimming were inferred from the DNA. This sample has tens of thousands of clones in its table, and approximately 94% of those were observed once. Of the sample, around 2.1% falls within the top ten clones.

The pancreatic ductal adenocarcinoma patients who were selected had gone through surgery without receiving any neoadjuvant therapy. Peripheral blood was collected in heparin tubes, and PBMCs were isolated by histopaque density gradient and cryopreserved in around 10% DMSO. The DNeasy Blood and Tissue Kit, with Proteinase K and RNase treatment, was used to extract genomic DNA from roughly seven PBMC specimens and nine or ten flash-frozen tumor specimens. This sample was taken from a study of T cells in pancreatic ductal adenocarcinoma listed by TCRdb under 2017. Looking at the study overall: Seeking insight into the adaptive T-cell response that arises naturally, the researchers examined how many CD8+ T cells infiltrated tumors of resected pancreatic ductal adenocarcinoma, where they sat, and what features they had, alongside the same properties of suppressive cells.

Summary of the overall study and its limitations: T-cell clonality showed no significant difference between tumor and blood, with a mean clonality of approximately 0.12 in tumors and approximately 0.072 in blood. Comparisons of clonality between tumor and blood may be biased toward lower diversity because tumors are enriched in CD45RO+ effector T cells rather than naive T cells. Because most pancreatic cancer patients present with inoperable disease, the resected cohort was biased toward the minority with early-stage disease. Compared with tumor samples, blood samples had more total productive templates and around 8-fold more unique clonotypes.

Sequencing was carried out using PBMCs. The chain couples TRBV19 to TRBJ2-1, with 12 middle bases fitting TRBD2. The sequence was collected from a human donor with pancreatic ductal adenocarcinoma. The CDR3 amino acid sequence is: CASSDVETSGSRRFF. The DNA sequence is as follows: TGTGCCAGTAGCGACGTTGAGACTAGCGGGAGTAGGCGGTTCTTC.